This T cell receptor beta chain was profiled in a study of blood T cells in healthy people across ages. The sample holds a few counts of this clonotype. The antigen is unknown. Study-level findings and limits: Roughly linear age-related decline in beta diversity appeared, significant by age about 40. Donor CMV status, an unknown factor, possibly confounded changes in expanded clonotypes.

The use of a sample-barcoded 5' primer and a J-beta primer mix characterized a second PCR of about 6 to 12 cycles. TCRdb called the 5' RACE reads again in MiXCR, with one record for every CDR3 protein. The sample yields about 730,000 distinct CDR3 sequences, roughly 44% seen once. CDR3 length: 15 residues. V trimming: 6 bases; J trimming: 2 bases; junction bases outside the gene matches: 12. Germline V gene data show CDR1 as DFQATT and CDR2 as SNEGSKA (reference sequence). The draw of peripheral blood yielded roughly 10 milliliters from each donor. The clonotype was recovered from a woman aged 55 to 70 in good health. The sequencing sample was made of blood. This chain connects TRBV20-1 to TRBJ2-5; TRBD2 aligns across 7 bases. CDR3 sequence (DNA): TGCAGTGCCCGTAGGCCGGGGACTAAACAAGAGACCCAGTACTTC. This gives the protein CSARRPGTKQETQYF.